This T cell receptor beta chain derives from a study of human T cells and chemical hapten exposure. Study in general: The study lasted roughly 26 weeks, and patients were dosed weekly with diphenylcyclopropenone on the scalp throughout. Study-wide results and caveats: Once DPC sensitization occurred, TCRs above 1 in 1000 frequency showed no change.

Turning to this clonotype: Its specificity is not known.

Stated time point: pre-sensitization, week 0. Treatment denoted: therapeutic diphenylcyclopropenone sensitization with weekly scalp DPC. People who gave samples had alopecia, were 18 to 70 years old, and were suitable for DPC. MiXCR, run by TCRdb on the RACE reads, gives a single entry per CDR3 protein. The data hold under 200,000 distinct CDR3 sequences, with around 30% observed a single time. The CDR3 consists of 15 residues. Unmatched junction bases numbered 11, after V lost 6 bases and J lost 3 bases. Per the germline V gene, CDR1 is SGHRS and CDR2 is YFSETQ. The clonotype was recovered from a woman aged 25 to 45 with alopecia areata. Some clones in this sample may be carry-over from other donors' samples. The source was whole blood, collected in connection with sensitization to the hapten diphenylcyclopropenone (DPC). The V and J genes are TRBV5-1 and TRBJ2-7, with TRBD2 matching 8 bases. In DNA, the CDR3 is TGCGCCAGCACCCGGGGGGGTCTAGGGGACTACGAGCAGTACTTC. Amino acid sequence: CASTRGGLGDYEQYF.